The entry below gives a single TCR beta chain sequence along with its context. Its specific antigen is unknown. Nothing much larger sits one base from this clone, and base qualities are not available. The trim is 7 bases for V and 8 bases for J, with a gap of 14 bases between the germline ends. The CDR3 sequence holds 12 residues, the cysteine and phenylalanine included. Left in the record is the CDR3 DNA by itself, 36 bases read in frame from the first base. This sample was taken from a study of T cell responses to AZD1222 COVID-19 vaccine (dated by TCRdb to the early 2020s). General notes on the study: A total of just over 230 trial participants underwent TCR sequencing, of whom 207 had received two doses of AZD1222 and about 25 had received two doses of the MenACWY control vaccine. Trial participants were enrolled by age into 18-55, 56-69 and 70-plus year subgroups, with about 150, 28 and 57 TCR-sequenced participants respectively. Broad study findings and their caveats: Reportedly, almost half of the unique spike-specific TCRs recognized epitopes lying outside the regions that are mutated in the B.1.351 and B.1.1.7 variants. In the small 56-69-year group, the increase in depth fell short of significance, most likely because of low power. Vaccine-associated CD4 TCRs spanned the whole spike protein, with dominant responses in regions 160-218 and 743-854. A significant rise in spike-specific TCR breadth and depth was observed after two AZD1222 doses relative to day 0 and relative to MenACWY recipients. Only five or six AZD1222 recipients were SARS-CoV-2 seropositive at baseline, limiting conclusions about previously exposed vaccinees. Most participants were white British and females outnumbered males, and the authors suggested that clonal diversity may have been underestimated. No day 14 peak-response samples were available, so repertoires were characterized only after the peak T cell response.

The CDR3 regions of human TCRbeta chains were subjected to immunosequencing. From the authors' description of their analysis: TCRs in the repertoires were matched against a reference library of SARS-CoV-2-specific TCRs that had been generated with the MIRA antigen-specificity platform. Breadth meant the fraction of unique TCRs that were SARS-CoV-2-associated, whereas depth meant the fraction of total T cells that were SARS-CoV-2-associated. Using the MIRA data, each spike-specific TCR was mapped to the spike region that the TCR reacts to and placed in a CD4 or CD8 class. Log10-transformed breadth and depth values were compared by one-way ANOVA with Sidak's multiple comparisons tests. TCRdb obtained this table from immuneACCESS and retained in-frame rearrangements with V and J assigned. These tables miss some clones; where compared with another copy, unresolved V genes account for less than half of the shortfall, and the remainder is unexplained. V, J and clone size were drawn from that table, and D and trimming were deduced from the DNA. The sample data list roughly 66,000 clones, and around 90% of these were observed just once. Jointly, the top ten make up roughly 5% of the sample.

The time point label for this specimen denotes: about 28 days (+/-7) after the second vaccine dose. The treatment or condition tag for this specimen amounts to: meningococcal conjugate vaccine given as trial control. Vaccinee samples came from UK trials COV001 and COV002, including a single-blind randomized controlled phase 2/3 trial of AZD1222 (ChAdOx1 nCoV-19) in healthy adults. For TCRbeta chain sequencing, PBMC samples were collected from trial participants at day 0 and at day 28 after the second dose. Recombination linked TRBV12-3 or TRBV12-4 to TRBJ1-2; the D segment cannot be called with confidence. This specimen consisted of peripheral blood, obtained 28 days after the second dose of the MenACWY control vaccine. This sequence was found in an adult who received the MenACWY meningococcal vaccine as a control. The DNA reads TGTGCCAGCACCTCCGGAGGGCTCGGCTACACCTTC. Its translation is CASTSGGLGYTF.